A selection of T cell receptor beta chains follows, all from one sample in a study of CD4 T cells in relation to SARS-CoV-2 and coronaviruses. This table comes from immunoSEQ multiplex PCR, and its TCRdb copy is limited to in-frame clones, with some not included. Counted here are some 21,000 clones, approximately 82% occurring once; the ten biggest clones make up roughly 17%. No antigen has been identified for these receptors. Sequenced input: CD4+ T cells from PBMCs, cultured in vitro. These TCRs come from a human donor in good health. CDR3s include the opening cysteine and the closing phenylalanine or tryptophan. Fields, in order: V gene, J gene, clone size, D gene, CDR3 protein, CDR3 DNA. D genes are given only for firm matches. Not all rows give a size; the values are once, few, many and, for expanded clones, a class.

V gene: TRBV5-1
J gene: TRBJ1-2
clone size: few
D gene: NA
CDR3 protein: CASSLDSSYGYTF
CDR3 DNA: TGCGCCAGCAGCTTGGACAGCTCCTATGGCTACACCTTC

V gene: TRBV9
J gene: TRBJ1-4
clone size: NA
D gene: TRBD1
CDR3 protein: CASSGTGGAEKLFF
CDR3 DNA: TGTGCCAGCAGCGGGACAGGGGGGGCGGAAAAACTGTTTTTT

V gene: TRBV3-1/TRBV3-2
J gene: TRBJ2-7
clone size: NA
D gene: TRBD2
CDR3 protein: CASSPIAGGGLEQYF
CDR3 DNA: TGTGCCAGCAGCCCGATAGCGGGTGGGGGTCTCGAGCAGTACTTC

V gene: TRBV12-5
J gene: TRBJ2-5
clone size: NA
D gene: NA
CDR3 protein: CASGLVLQGWGETQYF
CDR3 DNA: TGTGCTAGTGGTTTGGTACTGCAGGGCTGGGGAGAGACCCAGTACTTC

V gene: TRBV10-1
J gene: TRBJ2-4
clone size: NA
D gene: NA
CDR3 protein: CASSEGGGDIQYF
CDR3 DNA: TGCGCCAGCAGTGAGGGAGGGGGCGACATTCAGTACTTC

V gene: TRBV6-5
J gene: TRBJ1-1
clone size: NA
D gene: NA
CDR3 protein: CASSWDGNTEAFF
CDR3 DNA: TGTGCCAGCAGCTGGGACGGGAACACTGAAGCTTTCTTT

V gene: TRBV5-1
J gene: TRBJ2-3
clone size: NA
D gene: TRBD2
CDR3 protein: CASSLGRGSSTDTQYF
CDR3 DNA: TGCGCCAGCAGCTTGGGGCGGGGGTCGAGTACAGATACGCAGTATTTT

V gene: TRBV5-1
J gene: TRBJ2-1
clone size: NA
D gene: NA
CDR3 protein: CASSLPRAVRQNEQFF
CDR3 DNA: TGCGCCAGCAGCCTTCCGAGGGCGGTTAGACAGAATGAGCAGTTCTTC

V gene: TRBV3-1/TRBV3-2
J gene: TRBJ1-1
clone size: NA
D gene: NA
CDR3 protein: CASSHNNPLEAFF
CDR3 DNA: TGTGCCAGCAGCCACAACAATCCCCTTGAAGCTTTCTTT

V gene: TRBV7-2
J gene: TRBJ2-2
clone size: NA
D gene: NA
CDR3 protein: CASSLGGGFNTGELFF
CDR3 DNA: TGTGCCAGCAGCTTAGGTGGAGGTTTTAACACCGGGGAGCTGTTTTTT

V gene: TRBV2
J gene: TRBJ1-1
clone size: NA
D gene: TRBD1
CDR3 protein: CASILGQGRGTEAFF
CDR3 DNA: TGTGCCAGCATCCTGGGACAGGGACGGGGCACTGAAGCTTTCTTT

V gene: TRBV10-1
J gene: TRBJ2-1
clone size: few
D gene: NA
CDR3 protein: CASSPNVDGGNEQFF
CDR3 DNA: TGCGCCAGCAGTCCCAACGTGGACGGGGGCAATGAGCAGTTCTTC

V gene: TRBV5-1
J gene: TRBJ2-3
clone size: NA
D gene: NA
CDR3 protein: CASSFDGSTDTQYF
CDR3 DNA: TGCGCCAGCAGCTTTGACGGGAGCACAGATACGCAGTATTTT

V gene: TRBV19
J gene: TRBJ2-5
clone size: NA
D gene: TRBD1
CDR3 protein: CASADQHTGTGTETQYF
CDR3 DNA: TGTGCCAGTGCGGATCAACACACCGGGACAGGCACCGAGACCCAGTACTTC

V gene: TRBV4-2
J gene: TRBJ1-2
clone size: NA
D gene: NA
CDR3 protein: CASSQDANYGYTF
CDR3 DNA: TGTGCCAGCAGCCAAGACGCGAACTATGGCTACACCTTC

V gene: TRBV5-1
J gene: TRBJ1-2
clone size: once
D gene: NA
CDR3 protein: CASSLEGYNYGYTF
CDR3 DNA: TGCGCCAGCAGCTTGGAAGGGTATAACTATGGCTACACCTTC

V gene: TRBV6-6
J gene: TRBJ1-5
clone size: NA
D gene: NA
CDR3 protein: CASSYSGGDVAQPQHF
CDR3 DNA: TGTGCCAGCAGTTACTCGGGGGGGGACGTGGCTCAGCCCCAGCATTTT

V gene: TRBV21-1
J gene: TRBJ1-4
clone size: NA
D gene: NA
CDR3 protein: CASTAGGPPRVNEKLFF
CDR3 DNA: TGTGCCAGCACCGCAGGGGGTCCACCCAGAGTTAATGAAAAACTGTTTTTT

V gene: TRBV7-9
J gene: TRBJ1-4
clone size: few
D gene: TRBD1
CDR3 protein: CASSLGDRINEKLFF
CDR3 DNA: TGTGCCAGCAGCCTAGGGGACAGGATTAATGAAAAACTGTTTTTT

V gene: TRBV27
J gene: TRBJ1-5
clone size: NA
D gene: NA
CDR3 protein: CASSSDPIRNQPQHF
CDR3 DNA: TGTGCCAGCAGTTCAGACCCCATACGGAATCAGCCCCAGCATTTT

V gene: TRBV9
J gene: TRBJ2-3
clone size: NA
D gene: TRBD2
CDR3 protein: CASSARSGLAGGLNTDTQYF
CDR3 DNA: TGTGCCAGCAGCGCCAGGTCGGGACTAGCGGGAGGGCTTAACACAGATACGCAGTATTTT

V gene: TRBV19
J gene: TRBJ2-2
clone size: NA
D gene: TRBD1
CDR3 protein: CASSTTGTGGFTGELFF
CDR3 DNA: TGTGCCAGTAGCACTACCGGGACAGGGGGCTTCACCGGGGAGCTGTTTTTT

V gene: TRBV2
J gene: TRBJ2-4
clone size: NA
D gene: NA
CDR3 protein: CASSEGLGNIQYF
CDR3 DNA: TGTGCCAGCAGTGAAGGGCTAGGAAACATTCAGTACTTC

V gene: TRBV30
J gene: TRBJ1-3
clone size: NA
D gene: NA
CDR3 protein: CAWSFGGNTIYF
CDR3 DNA: TGTGCCTGGAGTTTCGGGGGAAACACCATATATTTT

V gene: TRBV9
J gene: TRBJ2-1
clone size: few
D gene: TRBD2
CDR3 protein: CASSTLAGGSGEQFF
CDR3 DNA: TGTGCCAGCAGCACCCTAGCGGGAGGCTCTGGTGAGCAGTTCTTC

V gene: TRBV13
J gene: TRBJ1-2
clone size: once
D gene: TRBD1
CDR3 protein: CASSGQGNYGYTF
CDR3 DNA: TGTGCCAGCAGCGGACAGGGGAACTATGGCTACACCTTC

V gene: TRBV6-2/TRBV6-3
J gene: TRBJ1-1
clone size: NA
D gene: NA
CDR3 protein: CASSSHGATNTEAFF
CDR3 DNA: TGTGCCAGCAGCTCCCATGGGGCCACGAACACTGAAGCTTTCTTT

V gene: TRBV19
J gene: TRBJ2-2
clone size: NA
D gene: NA
CDR3 protein: CASSTWEASNTGELFF
CDR3 DNA: TGTGCCAGTAGTACTTGGGAGGCTTCGAACACCGGGGAGCTGTTTTTT

V gene: TRBV21-1
J gene: TRBJ1-5
clone size: NA
D gene: NA
CDR3 protein: CASSKVTAAGTNQPQHF
CDR3 DNA: TGTGCCAGCAGCAAAGTAACCGCGGCAGGGACCAATCAGCCCCAGCATTTT

V gene: TRBV10-3
J gene: TRBJ2-1
clone size: NA
D gene: NA
CDR3 protein: CAIRGGGGEQFF
CDR3 DNA: TGTGCCATCAGAGGAGGGGGCGGTGAGCAGTTCTTC

V gene: TRBV5-1
J gene: TRBJ2-7
clone size: NA
D gene: NA
CDR3 protein: CASSLEEGRADF
CDR3 DNA: TGCGCCAGCAGCTTGGAGGAGGGCAGAGCCGACTTC

V gene: TRBV5-4
J gene: TRBJ2-7
clone size: few
D gene: TRBD2
CDR3 protein: CASSWESSGGEQYF
CDR3 DNA: TGTGCCAGCAGCTGGGAGTCCAGCGGGGGCGAGCAGTACTTC

V gene: TRBV18
J gene: TRBJ2-7
clone size: few
D gene: TRBD2
CDR3 protein: CASSPRAGGYEQYF
CDR3 DNA: TGTGCCAGCTCACCGAGAGCGGGAGGATACGAGCAGTACTTC

V gene: TRBV3-1/TRBV3-2
J gene: TRBJ2-3
clone size: NA
D gene: TRBD1
CDR3 protein: CASSRSGTGATDTQYF
CDR3 DNA: TGTGCCAGCAGCCGGTCCGGGACAGGGGCCACAGATACGCAGTATTTT

V gene: TRBV5-1
J gene: TRBJ2-5
clone size: NA
D gene: NA
CDR3 protein: CASTRYPGVETQYF
CDR3 DNA: TGCGCCAGCACTCGGTACCCAGGCGTAGAGACCCAGTACTTC

V gene: TRBV19
J gene: TRBJ2-3
clone size: NA
D gene: TRBD1
CDR3 protein: CASRDRPTDTQYF
CDR3 DNA: TGTGCCAGCCGGGACAGACCCACAGATACGCAGTATTTT

V gene: TRBV6-5
J gene: TRBJ1-1
clone size: NA
D gene: NA
CDR3 protein: CASSYPRGAPEAFF
CDR3 DNA: TGTGCCAGCAGTTACCCCCGAGGGGCCCCTGAAGCTTTCTTT

V gene: TRBV5-1
J gene: TRBJ2-2
clone size: NA
D gene: NA
CDR3 protein: CASSFGKLGGSSGELFF
CDR3 DNA: TGCGCCAGCAGCTTCGGCAAACTCGGGGGTAGCTCCGGGGAGCTGTTTTTT

V gene: TRBV2
J gene: TRBJ2-1
clone size: NA
D gene: NA
CDR3 protein: CASSGGYEQFF
CDR3 DNA: TGTGCCAGCAGTGGGGGGTATGAGCAGTTCTTC

V gene: TRBV19
J gene: TRBJ2-4
clone size: NA
D gene: NA
CDR3 protein: CASSMRGGDLWAKNIQYF
CDR3 DNA: TGTGCCAGTAGTATGCGCGGGGGCGATTTATGGGCCAAAAACATTCAGTACTTC

V gene: TRBV19
J gene: TRBJ2-1
clone size: NA
D gene: NA
CDR3 protein: CASSPLGNEQFF
CDR3 DNA: TGTGCCAGTAGTCCCCTGGGGAATGAGCAGTTCTTC

V gene: TRBV18
J gene: TRBJ1-5
clone size: NA
D gene: TRBD1
CDR3 protein: CASSLDRGDQPQHF
CDR3 DNA: TGTGCCAGCTCGCTAGACAGGGGAGATCAGCCCCAGCATTTT